The 9 T cell receptor beta chains given below trace back to one sample, sequenced in a study of blood T cell repertoires in COVID-19. Method: immunoSEQ multiplex PCR; TCRdb's copy keeps in-frame clones and lacks some. The sample contains about 210,000 clones, approximately 90% of which appear only once. The sequenced material came from peripheral blood. These receptors all come from a man in his forties with acute or convalescent COVID-19.

This clone was found a few times. This chain uses TRBV7-3 with TRBJ2-1, with 9 positions matching TRBD2. This CDR3 region has 17 residues. V trimming: 1 base; J trimming: 6 bases; junction bases outside the gene matches: 10. Germline CDR1 reads SGHTA; CDR2 reads FQGTGA. The CDR3 loop reads CASSLIIGTSYPNEQFF. The DNA of the CDR3 is TGTGCCAGCAGCTTAATCATCGGGACTAGCTACCCCAATGAGCAGTTCTTC.

Here the CDR3 reads CASRPPDSNQPQHF. The CDR3 DNA is TGTGCCAGCAGGCCGCCGGACAGTAATCAGCCCCAGCATTTT. This chain connects TRBV7-9 to TRBJ1-5, with D perhaps TRBD1 (6 bases). Trimming cost V 6 bases and J 4 bases, with 13 bases left between them. Germline V lookup: CDR1 SEHNR, CDR2 FQNEAQ (reference sequence). The CDR3 extends over 14 amino acids.

This clone has a single count. The chain combines TRBV6-2 or TRBV6-3 with TRBJ1-1, with 7 bases identical to TRBD1. Germline V gene sequence: CDR1 MNHEY, CDR2 SVGEGT. The CDR3 spans 14 residues. Unmatched junction bases numbered 4, after V lost 5 bases and J lost 1 base. CDR3 residues: CASSIRGANTEAFF. CDR3 bases: TGTGCCAGCAGTATCAGGGGGGCGAACACTGAAGCTTTCTTT.

This chain connects TRBV7-9 to TRBJ1-2; D is uncertain. V was trimmed by 5 bases and J by 8 bases, leaving 15 bases between them. The CDR3 consists of 13 residues. Germline-derived CDR1 and CDR2 are SEHNR and FQNEAQ (reference sequence). CDR3 bases: TGTGCCAGCAGCCGAAGCGGGATGGGGGGCTACACCTTC. Translation: CASSRSGMGGYTF.

The V and J genes are TRBV12-3 or TRBV12-4 and TRBJ2-7; weak D call: TRBD2 (6 bases). There are 12 residues in the CDR3. Deletions cut 3 bases from V and 3 bases from J, with 6 bases between. In nucleotides, the CDR3 is TGTGCCAGCAGTTTCGGGGGCTACGAGCAGTACTTC. Protein product: CASSFGGYEQYF.

The CDR3, as DNA: TGTGCCAGCAGCCAAGTTGTCAGGGAGGGTGAAAAACTGTTTTTT. It specifies CASSQVVREGEKLFF. V gene TRBV4-2 combines with J gene TRBJ1-4, with D tentatively TRBD1 (5 bases). Germline V CDR1 and CDR2: LGHNA, YNFKEQ. This CDR3 spans 15 amino acids. The V and J ends lost 1 base and 7 bases respectively, with 13 bases between them.

A few counts support this clone. Other nucleotide sequences in the sample specify the same CDR3. The J gene is TRBJ2-3, the V gene TRBV7-9, with no clear D. V shed 8 bases and J shed 0 bases, with 3 bases lying between them. CDR1 is SEHNR and CDR2 is FQNEAQ in the germline V gene (reference sequence). This CDR3 region has 11 residues. The CDR3 nucleotides are TGTGCCAGCTCGAGCACAGATACGCAGTATTTT. Translation: CASSSTDTQYF.

V usage is TRBV29-1 and J usage is TRBJ2-1, with D possibly matching TRBD2 (5 bases). Deletions cut 2 bases from V and 8 bases from J, with 10 bases between. This CDR3 spans 12 amino acids. From germline, CDR1 is SQVTM and CDR2 ANQGSEA. CDR3 DNA: TGCAGCGTTGAAAGGATAGCGTATGAGCAGTTCTTC. The encoded protein is CSVERIAYEQFF.

The V and J genes are TRBV2 and TRBJ1-4; a weak D match, TRBD1 (6 bases). CDR1 SNHLY and CDR2 FYNNEI come from the germline V gene. The CDR3 sequence is 14 residues long. Trimming removed 1 base at V and 3 bases at J, with 6 bases between. CDR3: CASSEGTANEKLFF. The CDR3 region has the DNA TGTGCCAGCAGTGAAGGGACAGCTAATGAAAAACTGTTTTTT. Full variable domain (outside the CDR3, taken from reference TRBV2 and TRBJ1-4): EPEVTQTPSHQVTQMGQEVILRCVPISNHLYFYWYRQILGQKVEFLVSFYNNEISEKSEIFDDQFSVERPDGSNFTLKIRSTKLEDSAMYFCASSEGTANEKLFFGSGTQLSVL.